This TCR beta chain was sequenced during a study of technical replicates of blood from a few donors. Per the germline V gene, CDR1 is SGHDT and CDR2 is YYEEEE. The J segment lost 1 base and the V segment lost 3 bases, leaving 7 bases of the junction unmatched. The CDR3 consists of 16 residues. Sequenced by immunoSEQ multiplex PCR; TCRdb stores in-frame clones only, minus some. The table includes 75,000 to 85,000 clones, 90% to 96% detected once. This receptor was obtained from a human donor in good health. The source material was T cells isolated from PBMCs. The V gene is TRBV5-6, the J gene TRBJ2-5, with 9 bases matching TRBD2. Here the CDR3 reads CASSSGLANTQETQYF. CDR3 sequence (DNA): TGTGCCAGCAGCTCAGGACTAGCGAATACCCAAGAGACCCAGTACTTC.